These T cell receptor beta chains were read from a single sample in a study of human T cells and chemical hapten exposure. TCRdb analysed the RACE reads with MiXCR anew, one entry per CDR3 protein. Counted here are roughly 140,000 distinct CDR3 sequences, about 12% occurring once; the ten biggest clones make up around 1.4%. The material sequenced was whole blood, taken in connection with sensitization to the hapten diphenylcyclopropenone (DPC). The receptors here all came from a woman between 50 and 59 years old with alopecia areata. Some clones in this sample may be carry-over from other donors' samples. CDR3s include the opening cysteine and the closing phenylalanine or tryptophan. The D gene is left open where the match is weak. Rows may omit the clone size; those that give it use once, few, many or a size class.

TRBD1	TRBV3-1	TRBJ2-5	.	TGTGCCAGCAGCCAAGTTCGACAGGGTGAGTGGTGGAAAGAGACCCAGTACTTC	CASSQVRQGEWWKETQYF
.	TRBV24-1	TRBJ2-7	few	TGTGCCACCAGTGACTACTACGAGCAGTACTTC	CATSDYYEQYF
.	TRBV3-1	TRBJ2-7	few	TGTGCCAGCAGCCGCCGCGCCTCCCCTAGAGACGAGCAGTACTTC	CASSRRASPRDEQYF
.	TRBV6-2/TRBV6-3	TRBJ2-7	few	TGTGCCAGCAGTTACTCGACGGTAGCGAGGGGGTACTTC	CASSYSTVARGYF
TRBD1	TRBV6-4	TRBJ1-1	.	TGTGCCAGCCAGGGGGCTGGTAACACTGAAGCTTTCTTT	CASQGAGNTEAFF
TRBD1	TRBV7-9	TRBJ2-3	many	TGTGCCAGCAGCTCAGCTGGACAGGCACCTGGCGGGCAGTATTTT	CASSSAGQAPGGQYF
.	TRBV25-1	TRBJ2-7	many	TGTGCCAGCAGTGACCCCGGGATGGATAGCGTGCAGTACTTC	CASSDPGMDSVQYF
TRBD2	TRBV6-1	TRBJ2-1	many	TGTGCCAGCAGTGAGACCGGGACTAGTAGTGAGCAGTTCTTC	CASSETGTSSEQFF
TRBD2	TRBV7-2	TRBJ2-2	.	TGTGCCAGCAGCTTAAGGCTAGCGGGATTGAACACCGGGGAGCTGTTTTTT	CASSLRLAGLNTGELFF
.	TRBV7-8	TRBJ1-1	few	TGTGCCAGCAGCTTAGAGGGGATTACTGAAGCTTTCTTT	CASSLEGITEAFF
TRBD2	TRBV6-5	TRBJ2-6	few	TGTGCCAGCAGTTCGGTGACTAGCAAGACTGGGGCCAACGTCCTGACTTTC	CASSSVTSKTGANVLTF
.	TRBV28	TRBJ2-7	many	TGTGCCACCGGACTGGGCAAGGAGCAGTACTTC	CATGLGKEQYF